A selection of T cell receptor beta chains follows, all from one sample in a study of blood T cell repertoires in COVID-19. Measured with immunoSEQ multiplex PCR; TCRdb has only the in-frame clones, and not every one. The sample records about 230,000 clones, 70% to 90% being singletons. Sequenced input: peripheral blood. These receptors were taken from a woman aged 70 to 79 with active or convalescent COVID-19. CDR3s include the opening cysteine and the closing phenylalanine or tryptophan. D genes are given only for firm matches. Rows may omit the clone size; those that give it use once, few, many or a size class.

D gene,J gene,clone size,V gene,CDR3 protein,CDR3 DNA
.,TRBJ2-7,.,TRBV7-9,CASSPPGFEQYF,TGTGCCAGCAGCCCACCGGGGTTCGAGCAGTACTTC
TRBD1,TRBJ1-4,.,TRBV27,CASSFPRQGVREKLFF,TGTGCCAGCAGTTTCCCCAGACAGGGAGTACGAGAAAAACTGTTTTTT
.,TRBJ2-7,.,TRBV19,CASISGYEQYF,TGTGCCAGTATTTCAGGTTACGAGCAGTACTTC
.,TRBJ1-3,.,TRBV3-1/TRBV3-2,CASSLDTFSGNTIYF,TGTGCCAGCAGCTTGGACACTTTCTCTGGAAACACCATATATTTT
.,TRBJ2-7,.,TRBV18,CASSPTNTAQGYEQYF,TGTGCCAGCTCACCAACGAACACCGCGCAGGGGTACGAGCAGTACTTC
TRBD1,TRBJ1-5,.,TRBV19,CASRAGTGYNQPQHF,TGTGCCAGTAGGGCCGGGACAGGTTATAATCAGCCCCAGCATTTT
.,TRBJ2-6,.,TRBV10-2,CASGRGANVLTF,TGCGCCAGCGGTCGGGGGGCCAACGTCCTGACTTTC
.,TRBJ2-4,.,TRBV24-1,CATSDQQGSTYF,TGTGCCACCAGCGATCAACAGGGATCGACTTACTTC
TRBD1,TRBJ2-3,.,TRBV28,CASSLDRGWSDTQYF,TGTGCCAGCAGTTTGGACAGGGGGTGGTCAGATACGCAGTATTTT
TRBD2,TRBJ2-1,.,TRBV2,CASNVPPGQVLAGGYNEQFF,TGTGCCAGCAATGTCCCACCGGGACAGGTTCTAGCGGGGGGTTACAATGAGCAGTTCTTC
.,TRBJ1-5,.,TRBV6-6,CASSPAFGGNQPQHF,TGTGCCAGCAGTCCCGCTTTCGGGGGCAATCAGCCCCAGCATTTT
.,TRBJ2-7,few,TRBV30,CAWSWGGEQYF,TGTGCCTGGAGTTGGGGAGGCGAGCAGTACTTC
.,TRBJ2-3,.,TRBV27,CASARGGAEDTQYF,TGTGCCAGCGCTAGGGGGGGGGCGGAAGATACGCAGTATTTT
.,TRBJ2-3,once,TRBV5-4,CASSPGPGAGDTQYF,TGTGCCAGCAGCCCTGGACCGGGAGCAGGAGATACGCAGTATTTT
TRBD2,TRBJ2-3,few,TRBV6-4,CASSEASGASGDTQYF,TGTGCCAGCAGTGAGGCGAGCGGGGCCTCGGGAGATACGCAGTATTTT
TRBD2,TRBJ2-5,few,TRBV5-1,CASSLRSGGETQYF,TGCGCCAGCAGTTTGAGGTCCGGGGGGGAGACCCAGTACTTC
.,TRBJ2-3,.,TRBV25-1,CASSRKDGNTQYF,TGTGCCAGCAGCAGAAAGGACGGGAATACGCAGTATTTT
TRBD1,TRBJ1-5,.,TRBV18,CASSQDRVTQPQHF,TGTGCCAGCTCTCAAGACAGGGTCACTCAGCCCCAGCATTTT
TRBD2,TRBJ2-5,few,TRBV5-1,CASSPTTSGGGETQYF,TGCGCCAGCAGCCCGACAACTAGCGGGGGAGGAGAGACCCAGTACTTC
TRBD1,TRBJ2-2,.,TRBV5-1,CASSLQGHGELFF,TGCGCCAGCAGCCTACAGGGGCACGGGGAGCTGTTTTTT
TRBD1,TRBJ2-7,.,TRBV9,CASSRGQGVNEQYF,TGTGCCAGCAGCCGAGGACAGGGGGTTAACGAGCAGTACTTC
TRBD1,TRBJ1-3,.,TRBV7-9,CASSPTGESGNTIYF,TGTGCCAGCAGCCCCACAGGGGAATCTGGAAACACCATATATTTT
.,TRBJ1-1,once,TRBV9,CASSALPRVGGNTEAFF,TGTGCCAGCAGCGCGCTCCCCCGGGTGGGGGGGAACACTGAAGCTTTCTTT
TRBD1,TRBJ1-1,.,TRBV28,CATRRQGGTEAFF,TGTGCCACCCGAAGACAGGGGGGAACTGAAGCTTTCTTT
.,TRBJ1-6,many,TRBV27,CASSLWGPGAGSNSPLHF,TGTGCCAGCAGTTTATGGGGACCGGGAGCAGGGTCGAATTCACCCCTCCACTTT
TRBD1,TRBJ1-5,few,TRBV18,CASTPGTGFNQPQHF,TGTGCCAGCACGCCCGGGACAGGTTTCAATCAGCCCCAGCATTTT
.,TRBJ1-4,.,TRBV29-1,CSVGGQGNEKLFF,TGCAGCGTTGGAGGGCAGGGGAATGAAAAACTGTTTTTT
.,TRBJ2-5,.,TRBV30,CAYDRQGGETQYF,TGTGCCTACGATCGGCAGGGAGGAGAGACCCAGTACTTC
.,TRBJ2-3,.,TRBV5-1,CASSQQETTDTQYF,TGCGCCAGCAGCCAACAGGAGACAACAGATACGCAGTATTTT
TRBD1,TRBJ2-7,.,TRBV5-6,CASSRPLGQGLAYEQYF,TGTGCCAGCAGCCGACCCCTGGGACAGGGGCTGGCCTACGAGCAGTACTTC
.,TRBJ1-5,.,TRBV9,CASSVGSGDQPQHF,TGTGCCAGCAGCGTAGGTTCCGGGGATCAGCCCCAGCATTTT
TRBD1,TRBJ1-4,.,TRBV12-5,CASGSHPGRGVNEKLFF,TGTGCTAGTGGTTCCCACCCCGGCAGGGGGGTAAATGAAAAACTGTTTTTT
.,TRBJ1-2,.,TRBV12-3/TRBV12-4,CASSLNIEGGYTF,TGTGCCAGCAGTTTAAACATCGAGGGTGGCTACACCTTC